The present TCR beta chain was sequenced within a study of blood T cell repertoires in COVID-19. Whole-study context: Acute-phase and convalescent COVID-19 samples originated in the United States, Italy and Spain. PBMCs, B-cell-depleted T cells, or T cells were the source of the cDNA or gDNA that made up the material.

Seattle patient enrollment occurred during active infection, with longitudinal follow-up thereafter. In the original analysis: Estimation of nucleated cell counts relied on the amplification of reference gene primers. Using immunoSEQ multiplex PCR, the repertoire was profiled, and TCRdb retains in-frame clones only, with some absent. That table gives V, J and clone size, and the DNA gave D and trimming. The sample yields fewer than 300,000 clones, around 90% seen once. The CDR3 loop spans 15 amino acids. V dropped 3 bases and J dropped 1 base, with 10 bases sitting between them. The V gene's germline CDR1 is SGHNT and CDR2 YENEEA.

This clonotype was sampled from a person aged 18 to 30 with COVID-19, enrolled during active disease. Sample: peripheral blood. The chain employs TRBV11-3 and TRBJ2-4, with unresolved D. The CDR3 sequence is CASSFGDFAKNIQYF. CDR3 bases: TGTGCCAGCAGCTTTGGTGACTTCGCCAAAAACATTCAGTACTTC.